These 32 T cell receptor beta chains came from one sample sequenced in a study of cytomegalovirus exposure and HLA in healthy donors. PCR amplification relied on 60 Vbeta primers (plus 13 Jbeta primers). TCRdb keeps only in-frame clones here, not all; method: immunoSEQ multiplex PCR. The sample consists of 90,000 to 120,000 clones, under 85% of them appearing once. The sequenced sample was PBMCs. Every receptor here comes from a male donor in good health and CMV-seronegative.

CDR3: CASSLKGMGAFF. Written as DNA, the CDR3 is TGTGCCAGCAGCTTAAAGGGGATGGGAGCTTTCTTT. The chain combines TRBV7-9 with TRBJ1-1, with TRBD1 as a possible D gene (5 bases). Trimming left V 2 bases short and J 10 bases short, with 11 bases between. Germline assignment: CDR1 SEHNR and CDR2 FQNEAQ (reference sequence). The CDR3 spans 12 residues.

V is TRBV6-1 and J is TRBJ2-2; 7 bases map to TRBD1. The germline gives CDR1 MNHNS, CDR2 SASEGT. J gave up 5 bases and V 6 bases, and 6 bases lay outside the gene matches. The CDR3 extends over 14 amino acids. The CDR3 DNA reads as TGTGCCAGCAGAGTAACAGGGGAAACCGGGGAGCTGTTTTTT. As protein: CASRVTGETGELFF.

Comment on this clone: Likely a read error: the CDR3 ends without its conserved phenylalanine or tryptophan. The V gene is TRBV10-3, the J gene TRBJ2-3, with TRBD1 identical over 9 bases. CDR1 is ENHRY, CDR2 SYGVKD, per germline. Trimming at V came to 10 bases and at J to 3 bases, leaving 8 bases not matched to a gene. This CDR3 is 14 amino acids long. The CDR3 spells CASEPGQGTDTQYL. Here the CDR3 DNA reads TGTGCCAGTGAACCGGGACAGGGAACAGATACGCAGTATCTT.

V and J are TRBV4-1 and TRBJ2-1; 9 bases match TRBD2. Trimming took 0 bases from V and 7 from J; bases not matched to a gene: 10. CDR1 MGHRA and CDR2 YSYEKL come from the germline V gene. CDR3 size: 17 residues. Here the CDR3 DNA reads TGCGCCAGCAGCCAAGATCGGGAAGCGGGAGGATGGAATGAGCAGTTCTTC. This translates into CASSQDREAGGWNEQFF.

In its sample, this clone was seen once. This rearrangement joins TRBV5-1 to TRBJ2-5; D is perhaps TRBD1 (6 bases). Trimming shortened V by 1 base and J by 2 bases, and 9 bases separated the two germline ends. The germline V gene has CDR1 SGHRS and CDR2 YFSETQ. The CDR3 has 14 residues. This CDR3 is CASSLMGHQETQYF. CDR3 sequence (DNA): TGCGCCAGCAGCTTGATGGGACATCAAGAGACCCAGTACTTC. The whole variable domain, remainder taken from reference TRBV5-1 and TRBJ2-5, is KAGVTQTPRYLIKTRGQQVTLSCSPISGHRSVSWYQQTPGQGLQFLFEYFSETQRNKGNFPGRFSGRQFSNSRSEMNVSTLELGDSALYLCASSLMGHQETQYFGPGTRLLVL.

CDR3 protein: CASSLPGGKTEAFF. The CDR3, as DNA: TGTGCCAGCAGTCTCCCGGGGGGAAAGACTGAAGCTTTCTTT. The chain links TRBV27 to TRBJ1-1; possible D gene TRBD1, 5 bases. With 5 bases removed from V and 5 bases from J, the gap between germline ends came to 15 bases. The CDR3 is 14 amino acids. The germline CDR1 and CDR2 sequences are MNHEY and SMNVEV (reference sequence).

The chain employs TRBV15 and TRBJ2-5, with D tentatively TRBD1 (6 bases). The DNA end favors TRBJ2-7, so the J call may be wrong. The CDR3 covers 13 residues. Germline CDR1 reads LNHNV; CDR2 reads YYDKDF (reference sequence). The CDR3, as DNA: TGTGCCACCAGCAGGGACACAGGGAACGAGCAGTACTTC. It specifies CATSRDTGNEQYF.

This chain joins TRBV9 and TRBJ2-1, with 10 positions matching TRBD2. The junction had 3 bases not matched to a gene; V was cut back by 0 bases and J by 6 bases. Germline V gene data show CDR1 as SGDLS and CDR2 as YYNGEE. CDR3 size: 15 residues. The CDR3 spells CASSVGLAGVNEQFF. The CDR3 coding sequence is TGTGCCAGCAGCGTAGGGCTAGCGGGAGTCAATGAGCAGTTCTTC.

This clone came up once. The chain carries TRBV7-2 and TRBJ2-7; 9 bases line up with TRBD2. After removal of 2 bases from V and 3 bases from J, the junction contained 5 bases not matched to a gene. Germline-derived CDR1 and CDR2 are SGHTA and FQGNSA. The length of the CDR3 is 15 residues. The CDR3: CASSLRLAAYYEQYF. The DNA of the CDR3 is TGTGCCAGCAGCTTAAGACTAGCGGCCTACTACGAGCAGTACTTC. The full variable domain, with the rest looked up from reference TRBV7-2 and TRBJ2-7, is GAGVSQSPSNKVTEKGKDVELRCDPISGHTALYWYRQSLGQGLEFLIYFQGNSAPDKSGLPSDRFSAERTGGSVSTLTIQRTQQEDSAVYLCASSLRLAAYYEQYFGPGTRLTVT.

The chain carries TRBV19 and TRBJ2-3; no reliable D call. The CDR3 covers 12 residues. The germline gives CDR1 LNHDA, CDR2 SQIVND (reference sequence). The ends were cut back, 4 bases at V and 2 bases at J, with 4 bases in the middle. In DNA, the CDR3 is TGTGCCAGTAGTACCAACACAGATACGCAGTATTTT. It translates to CASSTNTDTQYF. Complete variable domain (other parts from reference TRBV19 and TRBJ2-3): DGGITQSPKYLFRKEGQNVTLSCEQNLNHDAMYWYRQDPGQGLRLIYYSQIVNDFQKGDIAEGYSVSREKKESFPLTVTSAQKNPTAFYLCASSTNTDTQYFGPGTRLTVL.

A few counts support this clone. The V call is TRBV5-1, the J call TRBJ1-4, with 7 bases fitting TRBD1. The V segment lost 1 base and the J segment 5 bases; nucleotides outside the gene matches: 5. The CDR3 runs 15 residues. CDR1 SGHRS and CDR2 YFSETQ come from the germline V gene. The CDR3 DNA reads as TGCGCCAGCAGCTTGATGGGACAGTTAAATGAAAAACTGTTTTTT. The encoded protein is CASSLMGQLNEKLFF.

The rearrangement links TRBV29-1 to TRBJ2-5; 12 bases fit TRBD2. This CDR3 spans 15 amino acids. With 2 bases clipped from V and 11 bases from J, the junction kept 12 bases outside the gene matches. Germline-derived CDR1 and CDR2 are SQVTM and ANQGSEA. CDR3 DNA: TGCAGCGTTGAAAAACTAGCGGGAGGTGGAGGGGAGCAGTACTTC. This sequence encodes CSVEKLAGGGGEQYF.

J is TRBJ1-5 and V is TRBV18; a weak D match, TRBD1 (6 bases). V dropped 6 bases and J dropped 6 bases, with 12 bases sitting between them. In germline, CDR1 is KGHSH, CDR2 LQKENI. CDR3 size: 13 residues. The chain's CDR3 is CASSGGGGQPQHF. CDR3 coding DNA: TGTGCCAGCTCTGGGGGGGGCGGTCAGCCCCAGCATTTT.

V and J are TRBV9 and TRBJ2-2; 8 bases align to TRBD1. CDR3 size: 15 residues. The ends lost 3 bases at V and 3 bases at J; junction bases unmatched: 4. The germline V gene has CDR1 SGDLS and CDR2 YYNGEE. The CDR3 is CASSAGQGYTGELFF. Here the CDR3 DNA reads TGTGCCAGCAGCGCTGGACAGGGCTACACCGGGGAGCTGTTTTTT. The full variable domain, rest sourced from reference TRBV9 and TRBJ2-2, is DSGVTQTPKHLITATGQRVTLRCSPRSGDLSVYWYQQSLDQGLQFLIQYYNGEERAKGNILERFSAQQFPDLHSELNLSSLELGDSALYFCASSAGQGYTGELFFGEGSRLTVL.

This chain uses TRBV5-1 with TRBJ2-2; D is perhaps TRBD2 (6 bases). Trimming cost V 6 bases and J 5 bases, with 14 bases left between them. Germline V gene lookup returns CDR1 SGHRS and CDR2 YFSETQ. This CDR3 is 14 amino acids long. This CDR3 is CASNLGGGTGELFF. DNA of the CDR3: TGCGCCAGCAATCTCGGGGGAGGTACCGGGGAGCTGTTTTTT.

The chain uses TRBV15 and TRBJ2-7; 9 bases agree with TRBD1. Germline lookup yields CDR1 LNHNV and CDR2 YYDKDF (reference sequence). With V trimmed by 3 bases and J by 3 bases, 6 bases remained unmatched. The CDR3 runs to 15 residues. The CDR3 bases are TGTGCCACCAGCAGCCCGGGACAGGGCCTCTACGAGCAGTACTTC. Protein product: CATSSPGQGLYEQYF.

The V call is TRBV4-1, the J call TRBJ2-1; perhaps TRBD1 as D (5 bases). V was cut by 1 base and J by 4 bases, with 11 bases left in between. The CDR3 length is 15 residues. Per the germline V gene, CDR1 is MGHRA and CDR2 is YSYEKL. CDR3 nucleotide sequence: TGCGCCAGCAGCCAAGCCCAAACAGGATACAATGAGCAGTTCTTC. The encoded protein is CASSQAQTGYNEQFF.

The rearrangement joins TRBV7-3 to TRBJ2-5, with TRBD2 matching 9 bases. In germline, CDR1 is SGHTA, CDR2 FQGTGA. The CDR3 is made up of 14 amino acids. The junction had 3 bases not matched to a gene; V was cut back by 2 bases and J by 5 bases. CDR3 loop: CASSLGGRVETQYF. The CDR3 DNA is TGTGCCAGCAGCTTAGGCGGGAGGGTGGAGACCCAGTACTTC. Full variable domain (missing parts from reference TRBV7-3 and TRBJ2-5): GAGVSQTPSNKVTEKGKYVELRCDPISGHTALYWYRQSLGQGPEFLIYFQGTGAADDSGLPNDRFFAVRPEGSVSTLKIQRTERGDSAVYLCASSLGGRVETQYFGPGTRLLVL.

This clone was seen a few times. CDR3 in amino acids: CASSLAPGQGAGELFF. CDR3 sequence (DNA): TGCGCCAGCAGCTTGGCCCCGGGACAGGGGGCCGGGGAGCTGTTTTTT. This sequence joins TRBV5-1 and TRBJ2-2, with TRBD1 identical over 11 bases. CDR1 is SGHRS and CDR2 is YFSETQ in the germline V gene. The junction had 4 bases not matched to a gene; V was cut back by 0 bases and J by 6 bases. CDR3 length equals 16 residues. The complete variable domain, with remaining parts taken from reference TRBV5-1 and TRBJ2-2, reads KAGVTQTPRYLIKTRGQQVTLSCSPISGHRSVSWYQQTPGQGLQFLFEYFSETQRNKGNFPGRFSGRQFSNSRSEMNVSTLELGDSALYLCASSLAPGQGAGELFFGEGSRLTVL.

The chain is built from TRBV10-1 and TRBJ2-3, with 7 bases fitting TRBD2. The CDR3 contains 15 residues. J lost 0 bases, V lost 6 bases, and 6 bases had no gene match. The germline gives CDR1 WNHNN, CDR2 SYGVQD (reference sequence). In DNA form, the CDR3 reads TGCGCCAGCAGGCTACTAGCGTTAAGCACAGATACGCAGTATTTT. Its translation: CASRLLALSTDTQYF.

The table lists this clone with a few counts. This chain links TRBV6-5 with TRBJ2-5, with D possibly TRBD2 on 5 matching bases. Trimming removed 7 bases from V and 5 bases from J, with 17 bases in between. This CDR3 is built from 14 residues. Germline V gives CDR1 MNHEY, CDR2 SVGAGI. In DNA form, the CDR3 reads TGTGCCAGCAACCTCAACCAACGAGGGGAGACCCAGTACTTC. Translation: CASNLNQRGETQYF.

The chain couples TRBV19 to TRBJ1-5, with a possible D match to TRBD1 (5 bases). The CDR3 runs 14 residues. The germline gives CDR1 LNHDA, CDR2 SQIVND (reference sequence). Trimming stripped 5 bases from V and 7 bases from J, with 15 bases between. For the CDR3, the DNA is TGTGCCAGTAGTTTGCGGGGGGAGAGGCAGCCCCAGCATTTT. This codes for CASSLRGERQPQHF.

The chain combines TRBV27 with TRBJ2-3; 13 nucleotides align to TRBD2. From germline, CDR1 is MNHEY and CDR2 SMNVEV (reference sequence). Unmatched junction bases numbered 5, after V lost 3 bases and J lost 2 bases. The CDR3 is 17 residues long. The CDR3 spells CASSFALAGGPTDTQYF. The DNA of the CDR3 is TGTGCCAGCAGTTTCGCACTAGCGGGAGGGCCCACAGATACGCAGTATTTT.

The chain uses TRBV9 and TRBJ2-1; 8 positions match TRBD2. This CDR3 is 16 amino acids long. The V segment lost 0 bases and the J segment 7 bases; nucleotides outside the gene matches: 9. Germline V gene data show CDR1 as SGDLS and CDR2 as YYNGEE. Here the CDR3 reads CASSVGSGRARNEQFF. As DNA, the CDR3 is TGTGCCAGCAGCGTAGGCAGCGGGAGAGCAAGGAATGAGCAGTTCTTC.

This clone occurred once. The CDR3 here is CASSLGGRGAQSEAFF. CDR3 in DNA: TGTGCCAGCAGCTTAGGGGGGAGGGGGGCGCAGTCTGAAGCTTTCTTT. The chain recombines TRBV7-6 with TRBJ1-1, with a possible D match to TRBD1 (6 bases). The CDR3 totals 16 residues. Trimming removed 1 base at V and 6 bases at J, with 18 bases between. Germline V gives CDR1 SGHVS, CDR2 FNYEAQ. The variable domain in full, with the rest retrieved from reference TRBV7-6 and TRBJ1-1, is GAGVSQSPRYKVTKRGQDVALRCDPISGHVSLYWYRQALGQGPEFLTYFNYEAQQDKSGLPNDRFSAERPEGSISTLTIQRTEQRDSAMYRCASSLGGRGAQSEAFFGQGTRLTVV.

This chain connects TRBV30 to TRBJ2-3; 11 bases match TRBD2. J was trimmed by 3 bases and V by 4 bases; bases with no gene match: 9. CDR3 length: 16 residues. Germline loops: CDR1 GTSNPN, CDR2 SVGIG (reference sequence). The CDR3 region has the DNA TGTGCCTGGACAAAAAAAATAGCGGGAGGGACAGATACGCAGTATTTT. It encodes CAWTKKIAGGTDTQYF.

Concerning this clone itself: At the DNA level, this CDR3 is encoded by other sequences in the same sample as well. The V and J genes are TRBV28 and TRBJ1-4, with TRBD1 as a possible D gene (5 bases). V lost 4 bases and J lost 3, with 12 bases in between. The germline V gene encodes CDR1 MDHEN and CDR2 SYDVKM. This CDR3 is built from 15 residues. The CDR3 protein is CASSSGGEANEKLFF. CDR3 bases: TGTGCCAGCAGTTCCGGGGGGGAGGCTAATGAAAAACTGTTTTTT. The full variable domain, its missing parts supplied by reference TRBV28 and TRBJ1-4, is DVKVTQSSRYLVKRTGEKVFLECVQDMDHENMFWYRQDPGLGLRLIYFSYDVKMKEKGDIPEGYSVSREKKERFSLILESASTNQTSMYLCASSSGGEANEKLFFGSGTQLSVL.

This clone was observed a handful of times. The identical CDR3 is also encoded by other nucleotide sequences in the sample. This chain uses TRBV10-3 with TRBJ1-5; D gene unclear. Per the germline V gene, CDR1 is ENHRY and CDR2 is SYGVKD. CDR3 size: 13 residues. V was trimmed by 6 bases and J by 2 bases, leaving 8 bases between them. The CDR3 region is CAISDAGNQPQHF. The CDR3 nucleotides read TGTGCCATCAGCGATGCGGGCAATCAGCCCCAGCATTTT.

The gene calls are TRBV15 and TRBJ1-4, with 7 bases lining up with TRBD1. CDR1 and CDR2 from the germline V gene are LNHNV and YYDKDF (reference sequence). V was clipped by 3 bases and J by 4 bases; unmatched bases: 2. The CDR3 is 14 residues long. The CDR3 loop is CATSRTGNNEKLFF. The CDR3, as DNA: TGTGCCACCAGCAGGACAGGGAATAATGAAAAACTGTTTTTT. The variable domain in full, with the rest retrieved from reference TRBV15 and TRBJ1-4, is DAMVIQNPRYQVTQFGKPVTLSCSQTLNHNVMYWYQQKSSQAPKLLFHYYDKDFNNEADTPDNFQSRRPNTSFCFLDIRSPGLGDTAMYLCATSRTGNNEKLFFGSGTQLSVL.

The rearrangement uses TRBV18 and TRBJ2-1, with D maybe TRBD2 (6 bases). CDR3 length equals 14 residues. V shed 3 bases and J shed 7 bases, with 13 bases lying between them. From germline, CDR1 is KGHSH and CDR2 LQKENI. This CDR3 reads CASSPRGGGNEQFF. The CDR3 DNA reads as TGTGCCAGCTCACCCCGTGGTGGGGGGAATGAGCAGTTCTTC. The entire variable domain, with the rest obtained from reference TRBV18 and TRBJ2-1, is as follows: NAGVMQNPRHLVRRRGQEARLRCSPMKGHSHVYWYRQLPEEGLKFMVYLQKENIIDESGMPKERFSAEFPKEGPSILRIQQVVRGDSAAYFCASSPRGGGNEQFFGPGTRLTVL.

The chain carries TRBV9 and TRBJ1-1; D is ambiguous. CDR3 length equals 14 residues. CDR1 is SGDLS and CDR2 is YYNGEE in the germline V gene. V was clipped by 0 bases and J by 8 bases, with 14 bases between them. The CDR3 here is CASSVEGDRREAFF. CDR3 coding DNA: TGTGCCAGCAGCGTAGAGGGAGACCGTCGAGAAGCTTTCTTT.

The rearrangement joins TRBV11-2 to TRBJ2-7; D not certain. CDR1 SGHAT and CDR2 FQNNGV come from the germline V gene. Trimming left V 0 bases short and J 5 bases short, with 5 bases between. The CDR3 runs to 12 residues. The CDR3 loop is CASSLDGDEQYF. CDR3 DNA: TGTGCCAGCAGCTTAGACGGAGACGAGCAGTACTTC. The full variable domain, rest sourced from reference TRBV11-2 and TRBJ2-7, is EAGVAQSPRYKIIEKRQSVAFWCNPISGHATLYWYQQILGQGPKLLIQFQNNGVVDDSQLPKDRFSAERLKGVDSTLKIQPAKLEDSAVYLCASSLDGDEQYFGPGTRLTVT.